The present T cell receptor (beta chain) was sequenced within a study of cytomegalovirus exposure and HLA in healthy donors. Study-level points and caveats: It has been reported that TCR beta sequences accurately predicted the HLA-A and HLA-B alleles of most subjects. Across all donors, roughly uniform sequencing depth was an assumption of the presence/absence analyses. Earlier findings revealed that most TCR beta V segments proved productive either about 90% or about 30% of the time. A later analysis reportedly found fewer N-insertions in an Asian-associated ancestry cluster than the roughly 700-donor mean.

This PCR relied on a set of 60 Vbeta primers and 13 Jbeta primers. Using immunoSEQ multiplex PCR, the repertoire was profiled, and TCRdb retains in-frame clones only, with some absent. The table has 150,000 to 200,000 clones, approximately 71% seen once; the top ten hold 11%. Note on this clone: Its antigen remains unknown.

Trimming cost V 0 bases and J 6 bases, with 16 bases left between them. Germline CDR1 and CDR2: SGHRS and YFSETQ. The length of the CDR3 is 16 residues. This sequence joins TRBV5-1 and TRBJ1-5; possible D gene TRBD1, 5 bases. Sequences were obtained from PBMCs. This TCR was sampled from a man between 18 and 29 years old in good health and CMV-seropositive. For the CDR3, the DNA is TGCGCCAGCAGCTTGGCCGGTGGAGGGGCTGGTCAGCCCCAGCATTTT. Its protein is CASSLAGGGAGQPQHF. The entire variable domain, with the rest obtained from reference TRBV5-1 and TRBJ1-5, is as follows: KAGVTQTPRYLIKTRGQQVTLSCSPISGHRSVSWYQQTPGQGLQFLFEYFSETQRNKGNFPGRFSGRQFSNSRSEMNVSTLELGDSALYLCASSLAGGGAGQPQHFGDGTRLSIL.